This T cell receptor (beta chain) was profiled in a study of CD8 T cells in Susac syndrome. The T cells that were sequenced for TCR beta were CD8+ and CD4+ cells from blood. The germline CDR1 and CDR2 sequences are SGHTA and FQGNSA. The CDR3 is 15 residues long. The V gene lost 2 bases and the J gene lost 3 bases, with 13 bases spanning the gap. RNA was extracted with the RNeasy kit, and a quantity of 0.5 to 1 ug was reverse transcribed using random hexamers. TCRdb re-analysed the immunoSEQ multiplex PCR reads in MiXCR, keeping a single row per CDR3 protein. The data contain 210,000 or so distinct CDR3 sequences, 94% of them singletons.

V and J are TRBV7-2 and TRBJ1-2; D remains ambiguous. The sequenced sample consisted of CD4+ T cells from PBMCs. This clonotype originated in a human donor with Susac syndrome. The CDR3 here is CASSLSPAQDYGYTF. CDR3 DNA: TGTGCCAGCAGCTTATCCCCCGCCCAAGACTATGGCTACACCTTC.